The 15 T cell receptor beta chains below all came from one sample that was sequenced in a study of T cell responses to AZD1222 COVID-19 vaccine. Repertoires were generated with immunoSEQ multiplex PCR, while TCRdb's copy carries only in-frame clones and drops some. The sample lists over 150,000 clones, around nine tenths occurring once. The source material was peripheral blood, sampled on day 0 of AZD1222 vaccination. The receptors derive from an adult in good health.

The rearrangement joins TRBV7-2 to TRBJ1-1, with D tentatively TRBD1 (6 bases). Trimming took 7 bases from V and 1 from J, leaving 10 bases between them. Per the germline V gene, CDR1 is SGHTA and CDR2 is FQGNSA. CDR3 length: 13 amino acids. CDR3 coding DNA: TGTGCCAGCATGGACAGATCGAACACTGAAGCTTTCTTT. It encodes CASMDRSNTEAFF.

The J gene is TRBJ1-1, the V gene TRBV6-1; D is ambiguous. Germline-derived CDR1 and CDR2 are MNHNS and SASEGT. The CDR3 extends over 11 amino acids. V shed 3 bases and J shed 6 bases, with 5 bases lying between them. The DNA for the CDR3 is TGTGCCAGCAGTGAGATCCCTGAAGCTTTCTTT. This gives the protein CASSEIPEAFF.

The V and J genes are TRBV15 and TRBJ1-2; D is uncertain. The CDR3 is made up of 15 amino acids. The germline V gene has CDR1 LNHNV and CDR2 YYDKDF (reference sequence). Between the trimmed V and J ends, which lost 0 bases and 1 base, there was a span of 9 bases. The CDR3 region is CATSRDGQINYGYTF. In nucleotides, the CDR3 is TGTGCCACCAGCAGAGATGGGCAAATTAACTATGGCTACACCTTC. The whole variable domain, filled in from reference TRBV15 and TRBJ1-2, reads DAMVIQNPRYQVTQFGKPVTLSCSQTLNHNVMYWYQQKSSQAPKLLFHYYDKDFNNEADTPDNFQSRRPNTSFCFLDIRSPGLGDTAMYLCATSRDGQINYGYTFGSGTRLTVV.

The V and J genes are TRBV7-8 and TRBJ2-5; D gene ambiguous. CDR1 is SGHVS, CDR2 FQNEAQ, per germline. The CDR3 spans 13 residues. The ends were cut back, 3 bases at V and 2 bases at J, with 7 bases in the middle. CDR3 DNA sequence: TGTGCCAGCAGCTTGAAGAATCAAGAGACCCAGTACTTC. It specifies CASSLKNQETQYF.

V usage is TRBV6-6 and J usage is TRBJ1-5; 7 bases agree with TRBD1. Trimming cost V 2 bases and J 3 bases; bases outside gene matches: 4. Germline loops: CDR1 MNHNY, CDR2 SVGAGI (reference sequence). CDR3 length: 15 residues. CDR3 coding DNA: TGTGCCAGCAGTTACAGGGGGCAGCCCAATCAGCCCCAGCATTTT. It encodes CASSYRGQPNQPQHF.

This chain joins TRBV5-6 and TRBJ2-3; 8 bases line up with TRBD2. J was trimmed by 2 bases and V by 4 bases; bases with no gene match: 6. CDR1 SGHDT and CDR2 YYEEEE come from the germline V gene. The CDR3 has 15 amino acids. In nucleotides, the CDR3 is TGTGCCAGCAGCCCCGCCGGGGGGGCCACAGATACGCAGTATTTT. The encoded protein is CASSPAGGATDTQYF. Full variable domain (remainder filled in from reference TRBV5-6 and TRBJ2-3): DAGVTQSPTHLIKTRGQQVTLRCSPKSGHDTVSWYQQALGQGPQFIFQYYEEEERQRGNFPDRFSGHQFPNYSSELNVNALLLGDSALYLCASSPAGGATDTQYFGPGTRLTVL.

The chain carries TRBV3-1 (or the pseudogene TRBV3-2) and TRBJ2-5; 7 bases are a match to TRBD2. The ends lost 1 base at V and 5 bases at J; junction bases unmatched: 1. This CDR3 has 13 residues. The germline CDR1 and CDR2 sequences are LGHDT and YNNKEL (reference sequence). The CDR3 spells CASSQVGGETQYF. DNA of the CDR3: TGTGCCAGCAGCCAAGTCGGGGGGGAGACCCAGTACTTC.

This chain's CDR3 is CATSRDPGSLTDNEQFF. The DNA of the CDR3 is TGTGCCACCAGCAGAGATCCCGGGAGCTTAACCGACAATGAGCAGTTCTTC. The chain employs TRBV15 and TRBJ2-1, with D tentatively TRBD2 (6 bases). The germline V and J ends were trimmed by 0 bases and 5 bases, with 17 bases remaining between them. The CDR3 consists of 17 residues. The V gene's germline CDR1 is LNHNV and CDR2 YYDKDF (reference sequence).

This clone has just a few counts. This chain joins TRBV19 and TRBJ2-2, with D unclear. The CDR3 totals 15 residues. V was shortened by 6 bases and J by 6 bases, with 17 bases between the two germline ends. In germline, CDR1 is LNHDA, CDR2 SQIVND (reference sequence). This chain's CDR3 is CASSSRVSYSGELFF. In DNA, the CDR3 is TGTGCCAGTAGCTCCCGGGTGTCCTACTCCGGGGAGCTGTTTTTT.

The chain has TRBV30 and TRBJ1-5; a weak D match, TRBD1 (5 bases). CDR1 is GTSNPN and CDR2 is SVGIG in the germline V gene (reference sequence). Trimming removed 3 bases at V and 6 bases at J, with 9 bases between. CDR3 length equals 12 residues. The CDR3 reads CAWSGGGQPQHF. Written as DNA, the CDR3 is TGTGCCTGGAGCGGCGGGGGTCAGCCCCAGCATTTT.

The V call is TRBV3-1 (or the pseudogene TRBV3-2), the J call TRBJ2-1; TRBD2 agrees at 12 bases. There are 17 residues in the CDR3. Germline V gene sequence: CDR1 LGHDT, CDR2 YNNKEL (reference sequence). Trimming at V came to 3 bases and at J to 7 bases, leaving 10 bases not matched to a gene. CDR3 sequence reads: CASSHITLAGGLNEQFF. DNA for the CDR3: TGTGCCAGCAGCCACATTACACTAGCGGGGGGTTTAAATGAGCAGTTCTTC.

The chain joins TRBV28 to TRBJ1-1; D gene ambiguous. The V end was cut by 7 bases, the J end by 11 bases, with 20 bases between. This CDR3 region has 13 residues. The germline gives CDR1 MDHEN, CDR2 SYDVKM. The CDR3 DNA sequence: TGTGCCAGCACTCTTTTCGCGCAAAACGTGGCTTTCTTT. Translated, it gives CASTLFAQNVAFF.

This chain links TRBV7-9 with TRBJ1-3, with D possibly matching TRBD1 (6 bases). The germline gives CDR1 SEHNR, CDR2 FQNEAQ (reference sequence). The length of the CDR3 is 17 residues. V gave up 1 base and J gave up 0 bases, with 13 bases separating them. The CDR3 DNA reads TGTGCCAGCAGCTTAGTCATCGGGGGCCCCTCTGGAAACACCATATATTTT. Encoded protein: CASSLVIGGPSGNTIYF. The whole variable domain, remainder taken from reference TRBV7-9 and TRBJ1-3, is DTGVSQNPRHKITKRGQNVTFRCDPISEHNRLYWYRQTLGQGPEFLTYFQNEAQLEKSRLLSDRFSAERPKGSFSTLEIQRTEQGDSAMYLCASSLVIGGPSGNTIYFGEGSWLTVV.

V is TRBV4-3 and J is TRBJ2-7; 14 nucleotides agree with TRBD2. Germline-derived CDR1 and CDR2 are LGHNA and YSLEER. V dropped 4 bases and J dropped 3; count of bases not matched to a gene: 17. This CDR3 region has 20 residues. The CDR3 DNA is TGCGCCAGCAGCCCCCTTGGACTAGCGGGGGGCCTCACCCGGGGCTACGAGCAGTACTTC. It yields the protein CASSPLGLAGGLTRGYEQYF.

The chain recombines TRBV11-2 with TRBJ1-5; the D gene is possibly TRBD1 (6 bases). The CDR3 has 16 residues. The V gene lost 4 bases and the J gene lost 2 bases, with 15 bases spanning the gap. Germline CDR1 reads SGHAT; CDR2 reads FQNNGV. The CDR3: CASSSGGRLGNQPQHF. CDR3 DNA: TGTGCCAGCAGCTCCGGGGGGCGGCTGGGCAATCAGCCCCAGCATTTT.